The TCR beta chain under discussion was sequenced for a study of HIV-infected patients and healthy controls. After removal of 2 bases from V and 3 bases from J, the junction contained 7 bases not matched to a gene. The CDR3 has 16 residues. CDR1 and CDR2 from the germline V gene are MNHEY and SVGAGI. This clonotype is a singleton in its sample. TCRdb reanalysed the 5' RACE reads using MiXCR and keeps one entry per CDR3 protein. The sample holds almost 65,000 distinct CDR3 sequences, 19% seen once. Source material: CD4+ T cells from blood. This clonotype was obtained from a human donor in good health. V and J are TRBV6-5 and TRBJ2-3; 8 nucleotides agree with TRBD1. In DNA, the CDR3 is TGTGCCAGCAGTTACCCGGGACAGGCTTCTACAGATACGCAGTATTTT. Translated: CASSYPGQASTDTQYF.